This record concerns one T cell receptor beta chain sequence. This sample is part of a study of blood T cell repertoires in COVID-19. For the study at large: Both acute and convalescent COVID-19 samples were obtained from the United States, Italy and Spain. PBMCs, B-cell-depleted T cells, or T cells provided the cDNA or gDNA that made up the material.

Membership in each cohort depended on participant-reported clinical history. Original handling: Nucleated cell number was recorded as an estimate derived from reference gene primer amplification. Assay used: immunoSEQ multiplex PCR; TCRdb lists only in-frame clones, some missing. D and trimming were read from the DNA, whereas the V and J calls and clone size are those reported in that table. In the table there are a few hundred thousand clones, almost 90% of which are singletons. Sequenced: PBMCs or T cells enriched from blood (not recorded which). The sequence came from a woman under 30 with acute COVID-19.

Here the CDR3 reads CASSRDTQGPQHF. The CDR3 bases are TGTGCCAGCAGTCGGGACACCCAGGGGCCCCAGCATTTT. The chain has TRBV5-6 and TRBJ1-5, with D tentatively TRBD1 (6 bases). The CDR3 spans 13 residues. Germline assignment: CDR1 SGHDT and CDR2 YYEEEE. V was trimmed by 5 bases and J by 9 bases, leaving 15 bases between them.